This T cell receptor beta chain was retrieved from a study of T cells after somatic rescue of genetic block. The CDR3 has 14 amino acids. The V gene's germline CDR1 is SGHTA and CDR2 FQGNSA. V lost 1 base to trimming and J lost 6 bases, with 10 bases between them. Assay used: immunoSEQ multiplex PCR; TCRdb lists only in-frame clones, some missing. The repertoire holds 95,000 to 120,000 clones, with 80% to 95% as singletons. Sequencing used peripheral blood mononuclear cells (PBMCs). This receptor was obtained from a woman aged 18-29 years. This rearrangement joins TRBV7-2 to TRBJ1-5, with D unresolved. CDR3 bases: TGTGCCAGCAGCTTAGGAGGATTCGGTCAGCCCCAGCATTTT. It specifies CASSLGGFGQPQHF.